This entry concerns a single T cell receptor (beta chain). The target antigen is unknown. Pooled samples include second doses given at about 4 or 12 weeks. This entry belongs to a study of T cell responses to AZD1222 COVID-19 vaccine. Findings of the study overall: Vaccination with two AZD1222 doses was followed by a rise in Spike-specific TCR breadth and depth. Only a handful of AZD1222 recipients, roughly 6 in all, had baseline seropositivity. Reports say nearly half of spike-specific TCRs go after unmutated variant regions.

The data were produced by immunoSEQ multiplex PCR, yet TCRdb's version contains in-frame clones alone and is incomplete. The data contain about 63,000 clones, approximately 83% of them singletons. There are 16 residues in the CDR3. Per germline, CDR1 MDHEN and CDR2 SYDVKM. The J segment lost 5 bases and the V segment lost 3 bases, leaving 9 bases of the junction unmatched. Sequencing used peripheral blood, obtained 28 days after the second AZD1222 dose. The sequence derives from an adult who received the AZD1222 COVID-19 vaccine. The chain employs TRBV28 and TRBJ1-5; 8 bases fit TRBD1. The DNA for the CDR3 is TGTGCCAGCAGTTTGAGCCCAGGACAGGGCTATCAGCCCCAGCATTTT. Amino acids: CASSLSPGQGYQPQHF. Together with reference TRBV28 and TRBJ1-5, the CDR3 gives the full variable domain: DVKVTQSSRYLVKRTGEKVFLECVQDMDHENMFWYRQDPGLGLRLIYFSYDVKMKEKGDIPEGYSVSREKKERFSLILESASTNQTSMYLCASSLSPGQGYQPQHFGDGTRLSIL.